This paragraph reports one TCR beta chain. Its antigen remains unidentified. This sample was included in a study of graft-versus-host responses after intestinal transplantation. About the research overall: Once they had received anti-thymocyte globulin induction, all recipients took tacrolimus and steroids for three to four years.

CDR3 length equals 15 residues. Trimming shortened V by 4 bases and J by 3 bases, and 13 bases separated the two germline ends. The germline V gene has CDR1 MGHRA and CDR2 YSYEKL. Study conclusions and caveats: Allograft graft-versus-host to host-versus-graft clonal ratios ran high in patients with graft-donor T cell macrochimerism. An association linked early post-transplant HvG declines with peak circulating GvH clone levels.

Generated by immunoSEQ multiplex PCR, the TCRdb table keeps only in-frame clones and is missing some. The data hold 100,000 to 140,000 clones, with 87% observed a single time. The sequence was obtained from a human donor who was the organ donor for an intestinal transplant. This sequence joins TRBV4-1 and TRBJ1-5; tentative D call: TRBD1 (6 bases). The sample here was unstimulated CD4+ T cells sorted from spleen or lymph node cells, taken before transplant. CDR3 loop: CASSPQGQDNQPQHF. CDR3 DNA sequence: TGCGCCAGCAGCCCACAGGGTCAGGACAATCAGCCCCAGCATTTT.